Below are 4 T cell receptor beta chains sequenced from a single sample in a study of CD8 T cells in ankylosing spondylitis. Notes on the study in general: Blood of patients with ankylosing spondylitis appeared to be characterized by a TCR beta motif of about 8 highly homologous variants.

These receptors lack a known antigen. TCRdb redid the calling of the 5' RACE reads with MiXCR, one entry per CDR3 protein. The sample holds about 450,000 distinct CDR3 sequences, roughly a quarter seen once. Sample: blood, either unsorted or a sorted T cell fraction (not recorded which). The receptors derive from a male donor with ankylosing spondylitis.

The rearrangement uses TRBV5-1 and TRBJ1-4; no definite D call. The V end was cut by 5 bases, the J end by 3 bases, with 17 bases between. Germline V CDR1 and CDR2: SGHRS, YFSETQ. The CDR3 extends over 16 amino acids. CDR3 DNA sequence: TGCGCCAGCAGTCAGCTGACTGTTGGGTCTAATGAAAAACTGTTTTTT. Its protein product is CASSQLTVGSNEKLFF.

The chain carries TRBV5-1 and TRBJ2-4, with 12 nucleotides matching TRBD1. V lost 4 bases and J lost 13; bases outside the gene matches: 15. The CDR3 loop spans 16 amino acids. Germline V gene data show CDR1 as SGHRS and CDR2 as YFSETQ. The DNA for the CDR3 is TGCGCCAGCAGCCCCCACCTTGGGACAGGGGGCTTCATACAGTACTTC. Translating gives CASSPHLGTGGFIQYF.

This chain joins TRBV4-1 and TRBJ1-2, with D tentatively TRBD1 (5 bases). The CDR3 has 16 amino acids. V lost 0 bases and J 3 bases, leaving 14 bases between the germline ends. CDR1 is MGHRA, CDR2 YSYEKL, per germline. The CDR3 is CASSQDPGGADYGYTF. The CDR3 DNA is TGCGCCAGCAGCCAAGATCCGGGAGGGGCTGACTATGGCTACACCTTC.

The genes are TRBV12-3 or TRBV12-4 and TRBJ2-2; TRBD1 is a possible D gene (6 bases). Trimming pared 0 bases from V and 1 base from J, leaving 12 bases between. The CDR3 covers 17 residues. The CDR3 region is CASSLAWGPWNTGELFF. CDR3 nucleotide sequence: TGTGCCAGCAGTTTAGCTTGGGGGCCCTGGAACACCGGGGAGCTGTTTTTT.